This TCR beta chain stems from a study of cytomegalovirus exposure and HLA in healthy donors. Study results and caveats: With later analysis, a missense DCLRE1C variant became linked to TCR beta V- and J-gene trimming. In a later analysis, HLA-C alleles had the fewest associated TCRs, DRB1 alleles the most.

The CDR3 contains 17 residues. Losses at the gene ends were 4 bases for V and 0 bases for J; bases not matched to a gene: 7. From germline, CDR1 is MDHEN and CDR2 SYDVKM. On this clone itself: No antigen is known for it.

The PCR made use of 60 Vbeta and 13 Jbeta primers. Sequencing was performed with immunoSEQ multiplex PCR; in TCRdb, only in-frame clones are kept and a portion is missing. Among about 110,000 clones listed, over 60% were seen once. The chain uses TRBV28 and TRBJ2-3; 10 bases line up with TRBD2. The TCR sequence derives from a woman under 40 in good health and CMV-seronegative. The sequencing input was PBMCs. CDR3 nucleotides: TGTGCCAGCAGTTCCCCCACTAGCGGGGTAAGCACAGATACGCAGTATTTT. This codes for CASSSPTSGVSTDTQYF.